This TCR beta chain was sequenced for a study of T cell changes during pregnancy in multiple sclerosis (dated by TCRdb to about 2019). For the wider study: The study looked at changes in the T cell repertoire across pregnancy in women with multiple sclerosis.

The CDR1 and CDR2 encoded by the germline V gene are SNHLY and FYNNEI. Germline trimming: 7 bases from V, 6 bases from J; junction bases outside gene matches: 6. Including cysteine and phenylalanine, the CDR3 has 13 amino acids. Of all the DNA, just the CDR3 is kept, 39 bases in frame from base 1. About this clone itself: The antigen it binds to is not known. Within one base of it there is no much larger clone, and no base qualities were kept.

The library came from the immunoSEQ multiplex PCR assay. TCRdb re-hosts the immuneACCESS table, in-frame sequences only. Its copies lack some clones; in the studies checked, an unresolved V gene accounts for under half of them, and the cause for the rest is not known. For this sample the table gives under 80,000 clones, of which 85% to 95% were detected only once. The ten largest clonotypes hold under 3% of the sample. The starting material was peripheral blood, obtained before pregnancy. The source is a female donor with multiple sclerosis, enrolled in a pregnancy study. This receptor chain uses TRBV2 and TRBJ1-5, with TRBD1 matching 7 junction bases. The DNA sequence is as follows: TGTGCCAGCAAGACAGGGAGGACTCAGCCCCAGCATTTT. Translated, it gives CASKTGRTQPQHF.